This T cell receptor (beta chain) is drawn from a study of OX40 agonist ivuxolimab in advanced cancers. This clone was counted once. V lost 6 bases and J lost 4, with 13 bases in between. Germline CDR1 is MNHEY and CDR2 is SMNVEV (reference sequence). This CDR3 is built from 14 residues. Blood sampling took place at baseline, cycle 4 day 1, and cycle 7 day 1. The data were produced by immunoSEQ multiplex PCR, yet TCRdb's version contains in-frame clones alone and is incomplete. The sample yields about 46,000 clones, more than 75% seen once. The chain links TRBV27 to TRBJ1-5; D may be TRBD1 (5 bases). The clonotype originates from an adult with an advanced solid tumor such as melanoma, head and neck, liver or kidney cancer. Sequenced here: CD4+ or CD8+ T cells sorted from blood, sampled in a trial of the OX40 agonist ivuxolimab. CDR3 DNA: TGTGCCAGCAGCCCCGTGAAGGGGAATCAGCCCCAGCATTTT. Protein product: CASSPVKGNQPQHF.